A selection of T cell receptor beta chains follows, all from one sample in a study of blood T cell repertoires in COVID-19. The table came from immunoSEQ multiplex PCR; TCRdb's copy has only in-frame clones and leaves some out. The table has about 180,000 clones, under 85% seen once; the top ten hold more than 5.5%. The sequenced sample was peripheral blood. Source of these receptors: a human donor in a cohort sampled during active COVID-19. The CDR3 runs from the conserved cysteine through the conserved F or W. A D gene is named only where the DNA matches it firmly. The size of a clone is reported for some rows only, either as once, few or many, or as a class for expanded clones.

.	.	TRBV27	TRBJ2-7	CASRGWGGHYEQYF	TGTGCCAGCAGGGGGTGGGGGGGACACTACGAGCAGTACTTC
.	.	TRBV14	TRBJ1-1	CASSQDNFRTANTEAFF	TGTGCCAGCAGCCAAGACAATTTCAGGACAGCGAACACTGAAGCTTTCTTT
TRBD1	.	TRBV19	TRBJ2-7	CASSIKVLIGTDYEQYF	TGTGCCAGTAGTATAAAAGTCTTAATCGGGACAGACTACGAGCAGTACTTC
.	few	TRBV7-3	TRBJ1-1	CASSLRPGWNTEAFF	TGTGCCAGCAGCTTAAGACCCGGGTGGAACACTGAAGCTTTCTTT
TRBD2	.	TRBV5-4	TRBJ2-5	CASSPGRGVTQYF	TGTGCCAGCAGCCCCGGACGGGGGGTGACCCAGTACTTC
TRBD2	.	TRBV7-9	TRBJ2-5	CASTQVGSGGGETQYF	TGTGCCAGCACCCAAGTGGGTAGCGGGGGCGGGGAGACCCAGTACTTC
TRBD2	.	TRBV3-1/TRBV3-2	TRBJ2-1	CASSLAGTSVNEQFF	TGTGCCAGCAGTCTCGCCGGGACTAGCGTCAATGAGCAGTTCTTC
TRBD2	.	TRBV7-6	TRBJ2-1	CASSPGLAGGADEQFF	TGTGCCAGCAGCCCAGGACTAGCGGGGGGAGCGGATGAGCAGTTCTTC
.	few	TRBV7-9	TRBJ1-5	CASSLAGGGRPQHF	TGTGCCAGCAGCTTAGCGGGCGGGGGGCGGCCCCAGCATTTT
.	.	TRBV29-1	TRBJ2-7	CSVAQEWRYEQYF	TGCAGCGTGGCACAGGAATGGCGCTACGAACAGTACTTC
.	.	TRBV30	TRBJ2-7	CAWSVGVLLYEQYF	TGTGCCTGGAGTGTAGGGGTCCTACTCTACGAGCAGTACTTC
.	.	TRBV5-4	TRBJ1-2	CASSLGTTYGYTF	TGTGCCAGCAGCTTAGGGACTACCTATGGCTACACCTTC
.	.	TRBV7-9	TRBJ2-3	CASSLGGDTDTQYF	TGTGCCAGCAGCTTAGGGGGGGACACAGATACGCAGTATTTT
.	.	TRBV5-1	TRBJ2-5	CASSRQVQETQYF	TGCGCCAGCAGCCGACAGGTTCAAGAGACCCAGTACTTC
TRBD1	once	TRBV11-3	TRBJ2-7	CASSLEGQSYEQYF	TGTGCCAGCAGCTTAGAGGGACAGAGCTACGAGCAGTACTTC
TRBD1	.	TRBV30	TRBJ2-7	CAWSWDRGPRGEQYF	TGTGCCTGGAGTTGGGACAGGGGACCTCGGGGCGAGCAGTACTTC
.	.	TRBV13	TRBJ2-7	CASSLEGGSYEQYF	TGTGCCAGCAGCTTAGAAGGGGGCTCCTACGAGCAGTACTTC
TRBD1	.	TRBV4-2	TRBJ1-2	CASSQDSGQGYGYTF	TGTGCCAGCAGCCAAGACTCGGGACAGGGTTATGGCTACACCTTC
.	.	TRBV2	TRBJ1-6	CASSEEQGGSPLHF	TGTGCCAGCAGTGAGGAACAAGGGGGATCACCCCTCCACTTT
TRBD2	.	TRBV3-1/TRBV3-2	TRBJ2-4	CASSQGMTSGAKNIQYF	TGTGCCAGCAGCCAAGGAATGACTAGCGGAGCCAAAAACATTCAGTACTTC
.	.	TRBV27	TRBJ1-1	CASSTQINEVLPKAFF	TGTGCCAGCAGCACACAAATTAATGAGGTGCTCCCAAAAGCTTTCTTT
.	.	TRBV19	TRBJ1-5	CASSTLGESSGQPQHF	TGTGCCAGTAGTACCCTAGGAGAGAGCAGCGGTCAGCCCCAGCATTTT
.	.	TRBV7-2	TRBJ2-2	CASSLTASNTGELFF	TGTGCCAGCAGCTTAACAGCCTCGAACACCGGGGAGCTGTTTTTT
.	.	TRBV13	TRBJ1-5	CASSLGRLNQPQHF	TGTGCCAGCAGCTTAGGCCGGTTAAATCAGCCCCAGCATTTT